The next 28 T cell receptor beta chains were all read from a single sample in a study of Ad26.COV2.S vaccination and SARS-CoV-2 variants listed by TCRdb under 2021. The method behind the library was the immunoSEQ multiplex PCR assay. This is the immuneACCESS table as TCRdb keeps it, with only in-frame sequences that have V and J called. A part of the clones is gone; compared with another copy, unresolved V genes explain less than half, and the rest is unexplained. For this sample there are hundreds of thousands of clones; 85% to 90% appear just once. The top ten clonotypes cover roughly 5% of the sample. The label giving this sample's treatment or condition can be read as: around 19 received Ad26.COV2.S at low or high dose, single or two shots; 5 received placebo; per-sample allocation not given. For vaccine and placebo recipients, repertoires were sequenced using samples collected on day 63 after the first injection.

The sequences come from peripheral blood, collected in a trial of Ad26.COV2.S vaccine versus placebo. The receptor source for this set is a person between 18 and 65 years old who received the Ad26.COV2.S COVID-19 vaccine or a placebo.

The chain joins TRBV24-1 to TRBJ1-5; D is possibly TRBD1 (6 bases). The germline gives CDR1 KGHDR, CDR2 SFDVKD. V was cut by 4 bases and J by 3 bases, with 12 bases left in between. This CDR3 comprises 15 residues. The CDR3 spells CATSDATGPNQPQHF. The DNA of the CDR3 is TGTGCCACCAGTGACGCTACAGGGCCCAATCAGCCCCAGCATTTT.

This chain connects TRBV7-2 to TRBJ2-7; 14 nucleotides align to TRBD2. V was clipped by 1 base and J by 7 bases; unmatched bases: 6. There are 16 residues in the CDR3. The germline gives CDR1 SGHTA, CDR2 FQGNSA. The CDR3 reads CASSLGPGLAGEEQYF. In nucleotides, the CDR3 is TGTGCCAGCAGCTTAGGGCCGGGACTAGCGGGGGAGGAGCAGTACTTC.

This sequence joins TRBV5-6 and TRBJ1-1; 10 positions match TRBD1. V trimming: 3 bases; J trimming: 4 bases; junction bases outside the gene matches: 9. Germline V gives CDR1 SGHDT, CDR2 YYEEEE. CDR3 length: 16 amino acids. Here the CDR3 reads CASSWDRTGGITEAFF. Written as DNA, the CDR3 is TGTGCCAGCAGCTGGGATAGGACAGGGGGGATCACTGAAGCTTTCTTT.

The rearrangement links TRBV11-3 to TRBJ2-7; D unclear. Germline-derived CDR1 and CDR2 are SGHNT and YENEEA. Between the trimmed V and J ends, which lost 0 bases and 11 bases, there was a span of 20 bases. CDR3 length: 15 amino acids. The CDR3 nucleotides read TGTGCCAGCAGCTTAGAACAGCCCCTGTCGCCCTGGGAGTACTTC. It is translated as CASSLEQPLSPWEYF. The full variable domain, with the rest looked up from reference TRBV11-3 and TRBJ2-7, is EAGVVQSPRYKIIEKKQPVAFWCNPISGHNTLYWYLQNLGQGPELLIRYENEEAVDDSQLPKDRFSAERLKGVDSTLKIQPAELGDSAVYLCASSLEQPLSPWEYFGPGTRLTVT.

This chain connects TRBV19 to TRBJ1-4; D gene uncertain. Germline V lookup: CDR1 LNHDA, CDR2 SQIVND (reference sequence). V was cut by 1 base and J by 0 bases, with 15 bases left in between. This CDR3 is 18 amino acids long. The CDR3 coding sequence is TGTGCCAGTAGTATAGTTTCGAGCCCACTAACAACTAATGAAAAACTGTTTTTT. It is translated as CASSIVSSPLTTNEKLFF.

The chain is built from TRBV3-1 (or the pseudogene TRBV3-2) and TRBJ1-4; the D is unclear. Germline assignment: CDR1 LGHDT and CDR2 YNNKEL (reference sequence). Trimming pared 1 base from V and 7 bases from J, leaving 7 bases between. This CDR3 has 13 amino acids. The DNA for the CDR3 is TGTGCCAGCAGCCAAGTGGCGGGTGAAAAACTGTTTTTT. Residues: CASSQVAGEKLFF.

In nucleotides, the CDR3 is TGTGCCAGTAGTCCGCGACAGGCTACATCATTATACAATCAGCCCCAGCATTTT. Translated, it gives CASSPRQATSLYNQPQHF. The chain has TRBV19 and TRBJ1-5, with D possibly being TRBD1 (6 bases). The length of the CDR3 is 18 residues. Trimming removed 5 bases from V and 3 bases from J, with 23 bases in between. Germline CDR1 is LNHDA and CDR2 is SQIVND (reference sequence). Looking up the rest from reference TRBV19 and TRBJ1-5 gives the full variable domain: DGGITQSPKYLFRKEGQNVTLSCEQNLNHDAMYWYRQDPGQGLRLIYYSQIVNDFQKGDIAEGYSVSREKKESFPLTVTSAQKNPTAFYLCASSPRQATSLYNQPQHFGDGTRLSIL.

V gene TRBV15 combines with J gene TRBJ1-4, with 9 bases that match TRBD1. V was clipped by 3 bases and J by 5 bases; unmatched bases: 7. Per germline, CDR1 LNHNV and CDR2 YYDKDF (reference sequence). The CDR3 runs 16 residues. CDR3 in DNA: TGTGCCACCAGCAGGCCGGGACAGGGCCTAAATGAAAAACTGTTTTTT. It codes for CATSRPGQGLNEKLFF.

The chain uses TRBV7-2 and TRBJ2-1, with D possibly matching TRBD2 (6 bases). With 6 bases removed from V and 0 bases from J, the gap between germline ends came to 12 bases. The CDR3 contains 15 residues. In germline, CDR1 is SGHTA, CDR2 FQGNSA. The CDR3 DNA reads as TGTGCCAGCAGACGCGGGACTCTCTCCTACAATGAGCAGTTCTTC. Its translation is CASRRGTLSYNEQFF.

The genes are TRBV30 and TRBJ2-3; TRBD2 matches 12 bases. With V trimmed by 2 bases and J by 1 base, 1 base remained unmatched. The CDR3 runs to 15 residues. Germline V lookup: CDR1 GTSNPN, CDR2 SVGIG (reference sequence). The CDR3 loop reads CAWSPSGRGTDTQYF. CDR3 DNA: TGTGCCTGGAGTCCTAGCGGGAGGGGCACAGATACGCAGTATTTT. The complete variable domain, with remaining parts taken from reference TRBV30 and TRBJ2-3, reads SQTIHQWPATLVQPVGSPLSLECTVEGTSNPNLYWYRQAAGRGLQLLFYSVGIGQISSEVPQNLSASRPQDRQFILSSKKLLLSDSGFYLCAWSPSGRGTDTQYFGPGTRLTVL.

The V and J genes are TRBV18 and TRBJ2-3; D is possibly TRBD1 or TRBD2 (5 bases each). Germline V gene data show CDR1 as KGHSH and CDR2 as LQKENI. Deletions cut 3 bases from V and 4 bases from J, with 20 bases between. The CDR3 contains 17 residues. The CDR3 DNA reads as TGTGCCAGCTCACCTCCAGGGACCGCGGAAGGAGCAGATACGCAGTATTTT. Protein product: CASSPPGTAEGADTQYF.

As concerns this clone: A read error may account for a junction end that differs from germline. The chain joins TRBV5-1 to TRBJ2-2; the D gene could be TRBD1 or TRBD2 (5 bases each). Germline loops: CDR1 SGHRS, CDR2 YFSETQ. The CDR3 runs 13 residues. The CDR3 is CASSWDRTRELFF. CDR3 DNA sequence: TGCGCCAGCAGTTGGGACCGCACCCGGGAGCTGTTTTTT.

V and J are TRBV28 and TRBJ1-4; unclear D gene. Trimming took off 2 bases at V and 11 bases at J, with 6 bases between the two ends. Germline V gene data show CDR1 as MDHEN and CDR2 as SYDVKM. CDR3 size: 11 residues. In DNA form, the CDR3 reads TGTGCCAGCAGTTTAAACGCTAAACTGTTTTTT. It codes for CASSLNAKLFF.

V gene TRBV20-1 combines with J gene TRBJ1-6; TRBD1 matches at 9 bases. The CDR3 consists of 11 residues. The V gene's germline CDR1 is DFQATT and CDR2 SNEGSKA (reference sequence). V lost 6 bases to trimming and J lost 15 bases; unmatched junction nucleotides: 6. The CDR3 DNA is TGCAGTGCGACCGGGACAGGGCTCCTCCACTTT. It specifies CSATGTGLLHF.

The chain couples TRBV5-1 to TRBJ2-4, with 7 bases aligning to TRBD2. This CDR3 has 15 amino acids. The germline gives CDR1 SGHRS, CDR2 YFSETQ. J was trimmed by 6 bases and V by 0 bases; bases with no gene match: 6. The CDR3 here is CASSLVAGEVNIQYF. For the CDR3, the DNA is TGCGCCAGCAGCTTGGTCGCGGGGGAAGTAAACATTCAGTACTTC.

V usage is TRBV5-4 and J usage is TRBJ2-1; 7 nucleotides agree with TRBD1. Germline trimming cut 2 bases from V and 8 bases from J; bases unmatched to any gene: 4. Germline loops: CDR1 SGHNT, CDR2 YYREEE (reference sequence). The CDR3 spans 13 residues. The CDR3 DNA reads as TGTGCCAGCAGCTTAGACAGGGTCGATGAGCAGTTCTTC. Its translation: CASSLDRVDEQFF. The full variable domain, its missing parts supplied by reference TRBV5-4 and TRBJ2-1, is ETGVTQSPTHLIKTRGQQVTLRCSSQSGHNTVSWYQQALGQGPQFIFQYYREEENGRGNFPPRFSGLQFPNYSSELNVNALELDDSALYLCASSLDRVDEQFFGPGTRLTVL.

The chain couples TRBV2 to TRBJ1-2, with D possibly matching TRBD1 (5 bases). Germline loops: CDR1 SNHLY, CDR2 FYNNEI. The CDR3 is made up of 11 amino acids. Trimming took off 3 bases at V and 10 bases at J, with 9 bases between the two ends. CDR3 nucleotide sequence: TGTGCCAGCAGTGAGGGGGGAGCCTACACCTTC. Protein: CASSEGGAYTF.

The V call is TRBV18, the J call TRBJ2-1; tentatively, D is TRBD1 (7 bases). Germline values: CDR1 KGHSH, CDR2 LQKENI. The germline V and J ends were trimmed by 4 bases and 6 bases, with 16 bases remaining between them. The CDR3 loop spans 15 amino acids. The CDR3 reads CASSLLGTAGNEQFF. The CDR3, as DNA: TGTGCCAGCTCACTCCTCGGGACAGCGGGCAATGAGCAGTTCTTC.

The chain joins TRBV6-5 to TRBJ1-6; 8 bases agree with TRBD1. Losses at the gene ends were 4 bases for V and 10 bases for J; bases not matched to a gene: 9. This CDR3 is 15 amino acids long. CDR1 is MNHEY, CDR2 SVGAGI, per germline. CDR3 DNA sequence: TGTGCCAGCAGTTCCTCCGGGACAGGTAGCTCACCCCTCCACTTT. It is translated as CASSSSGTGSSPLHF.

The chain combines TRBV5-1 with TRBJ2-1; perhaps TRBD1 as D (5 bases). The V end lost 0 bases, the J end lost 3 bases, and 13 bases lay between the germline ends. The CDR3 length is 16 residues. The germline gives CDR1 SGHRS, CDR2 YFSETQ. The CDR3 here is CASSLEGHTGYNEQFF. The CDR3 DNA reads as TGCGCCAGCAGCTTGGAGGGGCACACCGGCTACAATGAGCAGTTCTTC.

The rearrangement links TRBV14 to TRBJ1-1, with D perhaps TRBD1 (5 bases). V was pared by 2 bases and J by 4 bases, with 11 bases between. Germline lookup yields CDR1 SGHDN and CDR2 FVKESK. CDR3 size: 14 residues. CDR3 bases: TGTGCCAGCAGCCAACACGGGGGTGGCACTGAAGCTTTCTTT. It encodes CASSQHGGGTEAFF.

The chain carries TRBV12-3 or TRBV12-4 and TRBJ2-5; the D gene is possibly TRBD2 (5 bases). The length of the CDR3 is 13 residues. V lost 3 bases and J lost 4, with 9 bases in between. This chain's CDR3 is CASSFRGRETQYF. CDR3 coding DNA: TGTGCCAGCAGTTTTAGAGGGAGAGAGACCCAGTACTTC.

This clone was counted a single time. This rearrangement joins TRBV7-2 to TRBJ1-3, with D possibly matching TRBD1 (6 bases). CDR3 length equals 16 residues. The germline V gene has CDR1 SGHTA and CDR2 FQGNSA. The V and J ends lost 4 bases and 4 bases respectively, with 17 bases between them. The CDR3 protein is CASSSTGPRAGNTIYF. CDR3 nucleotides: TGTGCCAGCAGCTCTACAGGGCCTAGGGCGGGAAACACCATATATTTT.

V usage is TRBV3-1 (or the pseudogene TRBV3-2) and J usage is TRBJ2-5; D is uncertain. V dropped 0 bases and J dropped 2 bases, with 7 bases sitting between them. This CDR3 spans 14 amino acids. From germline, CDR1 is LGHDT and CDR2 YNNKEL (reference sequence). The CDR3: CASSQELGQETQYF. CDR3 in DNA: TGTGCCAGCAGCCAAGAGTTAGGACAAGAGACCCAGTACTTC.

The chain uses TRBV2 and TRBJ2-1; D perhaps matches TRBD1 (6 bases). V dropped 6 bases and J dropped 1 base, with 13 bases sitting between them. The germline V gene has CDR1 SNHLY and CDR2 FYNNEI. The CDR3 covers 15 residues. The CDR3 loop is CASRETGGSYNEQFF. The CDR3 DNA reads as TGTGCCAGCAGGGAGACAGGTGGATCCTACAATGAGCAGTTCTTC.

This chain uses TRBV11-2 with TRBJ1-2, with TRBD1 as a possible D gene (5 bases). Germline-derived CDR1 and CDR2 are SGHAT and FQNNGV. Trimming removed 3 bases at V and 8 bases at J, with 13 bases between. The CDR3 extends over 13 amino acids. CDR3 loop: CASSFDSAGGYTF. The CDR3 nucleotides read TGTGCCAGCAGCTTCGACAGCGCTGGCGGCTACACCTTC.

This chain joins TRBV15 and TRBJ1-6, with 8 bases matching TRBD1. The CDR3 has 17 residues. Germline V gene data show CDR1 as LNHNV and CDR2 as YYDKDF (reference sequence). V was clipped by 2 bases and J by 3 bases; unmatched bases: 6. CDR3 coding DNA: TGTGCCACCAGCAGACCCCAGGGGGCCGACTATAATTCACCCCTCCACTTT. The encoded protein is CATSRPQGADYNSPLHF.

This chain links TRBV28 with TRBJ1-1, with D possibly matching TRBD1 (5 bases). The CDR3 loop spans 14 amino acids. CDR1 and CDR2 (germline): MDHEN, SYDVKM. V lost 2 bases and J lost 4, with 11 bases in between. The CDR3 DNA reads TGTGCCAGCAGTTTAGGGGGGGTCGGCACTGAAGCTTTCTTT. It specifies CASSLGGVGTEAFF.